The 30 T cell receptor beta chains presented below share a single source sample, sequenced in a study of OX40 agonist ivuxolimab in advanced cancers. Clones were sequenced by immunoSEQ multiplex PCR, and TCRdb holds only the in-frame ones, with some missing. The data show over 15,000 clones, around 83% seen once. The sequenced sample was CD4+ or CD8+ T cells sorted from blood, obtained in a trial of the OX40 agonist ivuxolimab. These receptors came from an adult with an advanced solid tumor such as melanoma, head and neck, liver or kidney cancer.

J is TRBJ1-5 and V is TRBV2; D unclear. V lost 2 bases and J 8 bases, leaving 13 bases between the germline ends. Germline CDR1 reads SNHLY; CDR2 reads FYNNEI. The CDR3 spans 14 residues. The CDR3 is CASSEFARLEPQHF. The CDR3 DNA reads TGTGCCAGCAGTGAATTCGCCAGGCTTGAGCCCCAGCATTTT.

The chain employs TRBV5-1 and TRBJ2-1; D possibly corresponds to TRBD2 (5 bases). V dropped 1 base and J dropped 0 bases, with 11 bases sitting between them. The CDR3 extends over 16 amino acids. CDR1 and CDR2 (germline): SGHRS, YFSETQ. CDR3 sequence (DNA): TGCGCCAGCAGCTTGCCCCTTACTAGCTCCTACAATGAGCAGTTCTTC. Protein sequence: CASSLPLTSSYNEQFF.

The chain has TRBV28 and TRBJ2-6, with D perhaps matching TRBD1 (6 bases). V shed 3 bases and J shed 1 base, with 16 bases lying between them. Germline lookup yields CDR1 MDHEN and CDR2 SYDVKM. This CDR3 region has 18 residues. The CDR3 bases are TGTGCCAGCAGTTTTCCCCAGGGGAGCAATTCTGGGGCCAACGTCCTGACTTTC. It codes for CASSFPQGSNSGANVLTF.

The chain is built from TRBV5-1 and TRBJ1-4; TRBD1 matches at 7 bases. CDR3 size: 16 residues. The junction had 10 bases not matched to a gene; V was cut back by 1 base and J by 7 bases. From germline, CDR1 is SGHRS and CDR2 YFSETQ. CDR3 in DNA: TGCGCCAGCAGCTTGAGTAAGGGACAGTGGGGTGAAAAACTGTTTTTT. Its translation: CASSLSKGQWGEKLFF.

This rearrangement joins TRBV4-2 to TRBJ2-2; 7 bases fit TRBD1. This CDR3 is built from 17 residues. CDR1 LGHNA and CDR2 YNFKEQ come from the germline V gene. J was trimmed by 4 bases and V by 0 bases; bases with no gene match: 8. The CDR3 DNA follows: TGTGCCAGCAGCCAAGATCCACCCGCAGGGGGCACCGGGGAGCTGTTTTTT. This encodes CASSQDPPAGGTGELFF.

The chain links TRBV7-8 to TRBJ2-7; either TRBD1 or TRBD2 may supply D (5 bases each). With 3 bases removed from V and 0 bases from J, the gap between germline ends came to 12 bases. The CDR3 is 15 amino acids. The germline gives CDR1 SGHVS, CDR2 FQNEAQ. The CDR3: CASSLVWGSSYEQYF. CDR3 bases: TGTGCCAGCAGCTTGGTCTGGGGGAGCTCCTACGAGCAGTACTTC.

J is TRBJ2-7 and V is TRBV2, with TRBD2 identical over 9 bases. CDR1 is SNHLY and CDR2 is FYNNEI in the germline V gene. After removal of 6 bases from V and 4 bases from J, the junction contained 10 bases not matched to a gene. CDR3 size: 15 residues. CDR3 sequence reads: CASSRERGEGYEQYF. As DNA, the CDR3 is TGTGCCAGCAGCCGGGAGCGGGGGGAGGGATACGAGCAGTACTTC.

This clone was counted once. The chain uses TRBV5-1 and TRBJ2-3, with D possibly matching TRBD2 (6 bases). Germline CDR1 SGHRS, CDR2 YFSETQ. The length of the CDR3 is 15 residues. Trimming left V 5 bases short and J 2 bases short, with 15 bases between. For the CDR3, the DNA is TGCGCCAGCAGGGGGGGACGGACCTACACAGATACGCAGTATTTT. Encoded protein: CASRGGRTYTDTQYF.

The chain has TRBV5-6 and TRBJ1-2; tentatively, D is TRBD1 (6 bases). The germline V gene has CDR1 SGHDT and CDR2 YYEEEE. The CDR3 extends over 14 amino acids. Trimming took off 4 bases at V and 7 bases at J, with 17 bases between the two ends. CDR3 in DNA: TGTGCCAGCAGCCCTGGTTGGGGGCTCGGTGGCTACACCTTC. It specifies CASSPGWGLGGYTF. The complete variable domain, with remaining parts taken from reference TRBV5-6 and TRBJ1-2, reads DAGVTQSPTHLIKTRGQQVTLRCSPKSGHDTVSWYQQALGQGPQFIFQYYEEEERQRGNFPDRFSGHQFPNYSSELNVNALLLGDSALYLCASSPGWGLGGYTFGSGTRLTVV.

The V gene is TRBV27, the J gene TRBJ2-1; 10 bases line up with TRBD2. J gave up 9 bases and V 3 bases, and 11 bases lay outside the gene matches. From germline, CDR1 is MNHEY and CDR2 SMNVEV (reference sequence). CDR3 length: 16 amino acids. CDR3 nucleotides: TGTGCCAGCAGTTTCTTTGGGGCTAGCGGGAGTACTGAGCAGTTCTTC. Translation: CASSFFGASGSTEQFF.

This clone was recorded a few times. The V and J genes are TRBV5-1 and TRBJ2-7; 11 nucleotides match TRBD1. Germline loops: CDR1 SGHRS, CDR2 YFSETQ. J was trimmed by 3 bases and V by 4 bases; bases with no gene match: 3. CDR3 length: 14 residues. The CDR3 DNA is TGCGCCAGCAGCCTAGGGACAGGGGGCTACGAGCAGTACTTC. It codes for CASSLGTGGYEQYF.

The CDR3, as DNA: TGTGCCAGCTCACCACCGCGGGGAGGAGGAGACACCGGGGAGCTGTTTTTT. Its translation is CASSPPRGGGDTGELFF. This rearrangement joins TRBV18 to TRBJ2-2, with D possibly matching TRBD2 (6 bases). V lost 0 bases and J 3 bases, leaving 14 bases between the germline ends. Germline V gene data show CDR1 as KGHSH and CDR2 as LQKENI. The CDR3 runs to 17 residues.

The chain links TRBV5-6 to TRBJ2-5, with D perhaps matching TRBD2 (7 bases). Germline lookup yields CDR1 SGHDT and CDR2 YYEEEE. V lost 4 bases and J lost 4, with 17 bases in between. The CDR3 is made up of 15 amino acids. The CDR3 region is CASSLPGGARETQYF. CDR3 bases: TGTGCCAGCAGCCTACCTGGGGGGGCGAGAGAGACCCAGTACTTC.

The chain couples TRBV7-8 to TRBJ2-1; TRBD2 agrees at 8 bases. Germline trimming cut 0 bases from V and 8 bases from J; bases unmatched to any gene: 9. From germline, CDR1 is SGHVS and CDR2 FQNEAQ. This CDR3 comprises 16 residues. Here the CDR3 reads CASSLAPRTSNHEQFF. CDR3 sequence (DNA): TGTGCCAGCAGCTTAGCGCCGAGGACTAGCAACCATGAGCAGTTCTTC.

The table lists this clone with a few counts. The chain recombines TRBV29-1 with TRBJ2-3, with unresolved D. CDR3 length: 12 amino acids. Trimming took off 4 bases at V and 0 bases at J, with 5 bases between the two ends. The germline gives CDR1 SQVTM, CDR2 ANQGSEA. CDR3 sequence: CSVGPSTDTQYF. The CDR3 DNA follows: TGCAGCGTTGGCCCGAGCACAGATACGCAGTATTTT.

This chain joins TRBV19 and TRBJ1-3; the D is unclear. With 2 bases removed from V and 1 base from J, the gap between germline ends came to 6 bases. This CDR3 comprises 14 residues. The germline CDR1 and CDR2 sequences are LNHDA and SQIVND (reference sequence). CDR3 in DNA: TGTGCCAGTAGTATACAGGTTTCTGGAAACACCATATATTTT. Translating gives CASSIQVSGNTIYF.

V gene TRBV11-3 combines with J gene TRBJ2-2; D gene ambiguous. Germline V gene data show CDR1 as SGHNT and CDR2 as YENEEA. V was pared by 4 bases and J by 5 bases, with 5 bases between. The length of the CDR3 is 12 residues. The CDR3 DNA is TGTGCCAGCAGCTCCACTACCGGGGAGCTGTTTTTT. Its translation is CASSSTTGELFF.

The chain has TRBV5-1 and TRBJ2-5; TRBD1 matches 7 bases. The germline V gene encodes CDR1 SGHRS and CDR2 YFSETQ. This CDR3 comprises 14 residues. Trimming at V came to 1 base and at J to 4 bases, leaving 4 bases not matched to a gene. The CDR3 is CASSLWTGGETQYF. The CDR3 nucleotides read TGCGCCAGCAGCTTGTGGACAGGTGGAGAGACCCAGTACTTC.

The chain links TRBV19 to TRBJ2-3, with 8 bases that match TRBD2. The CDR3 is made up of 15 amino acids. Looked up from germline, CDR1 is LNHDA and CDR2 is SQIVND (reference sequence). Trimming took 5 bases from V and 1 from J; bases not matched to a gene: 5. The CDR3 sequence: CASSEFSGGTDTQYF. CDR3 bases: TGTGCCAGTAGTGAGTTTAGCGGGGGCACAGATACGCAGTATTTT.

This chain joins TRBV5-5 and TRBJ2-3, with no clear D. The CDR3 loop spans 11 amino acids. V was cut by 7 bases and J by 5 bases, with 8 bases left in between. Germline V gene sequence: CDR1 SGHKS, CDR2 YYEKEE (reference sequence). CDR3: CASPSGDTQYF. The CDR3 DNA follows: TGTGCCAGCCCCTCGGGAGATACGCAGTATTTT.

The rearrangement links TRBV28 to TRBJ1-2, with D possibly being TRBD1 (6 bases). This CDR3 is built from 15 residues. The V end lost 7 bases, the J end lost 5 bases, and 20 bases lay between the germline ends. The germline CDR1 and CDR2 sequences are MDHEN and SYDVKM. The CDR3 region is CASTPTQVGQYGYTF. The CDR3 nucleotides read TGTGCCAGCACTCCCACCCAAGTAGGACAGTATGGCTACACCTTC.

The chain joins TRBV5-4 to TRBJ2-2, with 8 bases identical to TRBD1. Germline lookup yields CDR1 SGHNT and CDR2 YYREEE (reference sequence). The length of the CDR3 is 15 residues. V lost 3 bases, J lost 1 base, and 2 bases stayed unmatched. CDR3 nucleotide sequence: TGTGCCAGCAGCTCCGGACAGGGGAACACCGGGGAGCTGTTTTTT. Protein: CASSSGQGNTGELFF.

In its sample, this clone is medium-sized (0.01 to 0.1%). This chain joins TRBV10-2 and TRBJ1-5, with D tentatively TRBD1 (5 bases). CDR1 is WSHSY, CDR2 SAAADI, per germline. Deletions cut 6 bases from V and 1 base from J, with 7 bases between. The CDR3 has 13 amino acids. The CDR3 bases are TGCGCCAGCAGCACAGGCAGCAATCAGCCCCAGCATTTT. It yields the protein CASSTGSNQPQHF.

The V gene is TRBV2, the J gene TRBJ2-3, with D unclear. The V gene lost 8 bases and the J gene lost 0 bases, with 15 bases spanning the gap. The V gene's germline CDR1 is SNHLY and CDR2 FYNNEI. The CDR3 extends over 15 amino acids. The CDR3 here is CASLTIIPSTDTQYF. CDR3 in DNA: TGTGCCAGCTTAACCATCATACCTAGCACAGATACGCAGTATTTT.

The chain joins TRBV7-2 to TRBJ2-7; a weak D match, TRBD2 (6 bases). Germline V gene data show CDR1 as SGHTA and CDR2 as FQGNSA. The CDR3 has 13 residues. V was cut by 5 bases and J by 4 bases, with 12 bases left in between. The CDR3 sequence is CASSPWGDYEQYF. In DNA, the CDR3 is TGTGCCAGCAGCCCGTGGGGGGATTACGAGCAGTACTTC.

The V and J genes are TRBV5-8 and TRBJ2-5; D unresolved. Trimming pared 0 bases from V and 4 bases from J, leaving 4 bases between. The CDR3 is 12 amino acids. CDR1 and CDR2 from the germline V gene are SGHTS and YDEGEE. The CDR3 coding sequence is TGTGCCAGCAGCTTGGTTAGAGAGACCCAGTACTTC. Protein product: CASSLVRETQYF.

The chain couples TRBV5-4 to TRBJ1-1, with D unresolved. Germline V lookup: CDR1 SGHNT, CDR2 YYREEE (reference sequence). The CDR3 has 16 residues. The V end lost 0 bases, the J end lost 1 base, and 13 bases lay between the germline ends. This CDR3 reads CASSLVTALQNTEAFF. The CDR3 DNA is TGTGCCAGCAGCTTGGTCACAGCCTTACAGAACACTGAAGCTTTCTTT.

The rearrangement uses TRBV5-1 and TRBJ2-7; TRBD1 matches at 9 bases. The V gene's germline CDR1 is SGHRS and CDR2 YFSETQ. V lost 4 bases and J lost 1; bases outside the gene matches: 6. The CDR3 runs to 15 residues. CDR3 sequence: CASSPWGQGSYEQYF. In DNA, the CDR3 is TGCGCCAGCAGCCCGTGGGGACAGGGTTCCTACGAGCAGTACTTC.

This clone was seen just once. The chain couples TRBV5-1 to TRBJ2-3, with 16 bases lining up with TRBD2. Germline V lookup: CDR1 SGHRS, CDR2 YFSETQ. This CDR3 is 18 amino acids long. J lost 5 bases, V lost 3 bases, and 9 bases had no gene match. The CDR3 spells CASSSGLAGGPVGDTQYF. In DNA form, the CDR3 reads TGCGCCAGCAGCTCGGGACTAGCGGGAGGGCCGGTGGGAGATACGCAGTATTTT.

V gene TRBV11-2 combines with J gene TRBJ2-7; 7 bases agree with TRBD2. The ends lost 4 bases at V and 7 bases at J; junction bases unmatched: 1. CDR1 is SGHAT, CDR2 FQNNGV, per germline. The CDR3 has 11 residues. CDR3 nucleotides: TGTGCCAGCAGCTCGGGACTAGAGCAGTACTTC. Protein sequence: CASSSGLEQYF.